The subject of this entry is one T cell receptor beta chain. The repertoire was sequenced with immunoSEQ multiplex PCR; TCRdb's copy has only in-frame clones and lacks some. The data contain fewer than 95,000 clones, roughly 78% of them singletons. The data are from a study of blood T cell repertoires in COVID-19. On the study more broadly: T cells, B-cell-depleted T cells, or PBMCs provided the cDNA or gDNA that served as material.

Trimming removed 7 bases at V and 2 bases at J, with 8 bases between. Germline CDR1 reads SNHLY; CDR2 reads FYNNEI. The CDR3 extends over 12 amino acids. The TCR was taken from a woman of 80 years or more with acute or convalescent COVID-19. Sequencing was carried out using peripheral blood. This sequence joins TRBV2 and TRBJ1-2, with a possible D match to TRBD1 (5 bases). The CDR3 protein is CASMGGNYGYTF. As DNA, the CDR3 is TGTGCCAGCATGGGGGGAAACTATGGCTACACCTTC.